Following are 9 T cell receptor beta chains from one sample sequenced in a study of early T cells in non-severe SARS-CoV-2 infection. TCRdb passed the 5' RACE reads through MiXCR, listing each CDR3 protein once. Of fewer than 85,000 distinct CDR3 sequences listed, approximately 12% are singletons. The sample comprised whole blood. All receptors derive from an adult who was a healthcare worker with PCR-confirmed SARS-CoV-2 infection or an uninfected control (not recorded which).

This clonotype was counted ten times or more. The J gene is TRBJ1-5, the V gene TRBV7-9, with 8 bases that match TRBD1. This CDR3 comprises 14 residues. Germline loops: CDR1 SEHNR, CDR2 FQNEAQ (reference sequence). Unmatched junction bases numbered 2, after V lost 3 bases and J lost 4 bases. In nucleotides, the CDR3 is TGTGCCAGCAGCTTGACAGGGGAGAATCAGCCCCAGCATTTT. It is translated as CASSLTGENQPQHF.

The chain couples TRBV29-1 to TRBJ1-1; no definite D call. The V gene lost 7 bases and the J gene lost 1 base, with 13 bases spanning the gap. From germline, CDR1 is SQVTM and CDR2 ANQGSEA. This CDR3 is 13 amino acids long. CDR3 coding DNA: TGCAGCGCCCCGAACCTATCGAACACTGAAGCTTTCTTT. Translation: CSAPNLSNTEAFF.

This clonotype was seen at least ten times. V gene TRBV18 combines with J gene TRBJ2-3; D perhaps matches TRBD1 (6 bases). This CDR3 spans 13 amino acids. CDR1 is KGHSH, CDR2 LQKENI, per germline. Trimming took 4 bases from V and 5 from J, leaving 10 bases between them. CDR3 sequence (DNA): TGTGCCAGCTCACTCAGGGGCGTAGATACGCAGTATTTT. The encoded protein is CASSLRGVDTQYF.

The chain recombines TRBV12-3 or TRBV12-4 with TRBJ2-7, with a possible D match to TRBD2 (6 bases). The CDR3 consists of 14 residues. The germline V and J ends were trimmed by 7 bases and 4 bases, with 17 bases remaining between them. The CDR3, as DNA: TGTGCCAGCACTCCATTGGAGGGTGGGTACGAGCAGTACTTC. As protein: CASTPLEGGYEQYF.

This clonotype was picked up many times. The chain uses TRBV28 and TRBJ2-1; 9 nucleotides agree with TRBD2. The CDR3 runs to 17 residues. V was pared by 6 bases and J by 4 bases, with 13 bases of the junction left unmatched. Looked up from germline, CDR1 is MDHEN and CDR2 is SYDVKM. CDR3 sequence reads: CASRTPGKLAGYNEQFF. In nucleotides, the CDR3 is TGTGCCAGCAGAACTCCAGGGAAGCTAGCGGGGTACAATGAGCAGTTCTTC.

This clonotype was seen repeatedly, ten times or more. V gene TRBV6-5 combines with J gene TRBJ2-5; perhaps TRBD1 as D (5 bases). The CDR3 is 14 amino acids. Germline V gene sequence: CDR1 MNHEY, CDR2 SVGAGI. V was pared by 5 bases and J by 4 bases, with 14 bases between. CDR3: CASSELNRPETQYF. The CDR3 bases are TGTGCCAGCAGTGAACTCAACAGGCCAGAGACCCAGTACTTC.

Ten or more counts support this clonotype. The CDR3 DNA reads as TGCGCCAGCAGCCAAGCCGGACTAGCGGGATACAATGAGCAGTTCTTC. This translates into CASSQAGLAGYNEQFF. The chain recombines TRBV4-3 with TRBJ2-1; 12 bases align to TRBD2. J lost 4 bases, V lost 1 base, and 2 bases had no gene match. The CDR3 has 16 residues. The germline CDR1 and CDR2 sequences are LGHNA and YSLEER.

This clonotype was counted at least ten times. The V and J genes are TRBV6-5 and TRBJ2-7, with TRBD1 matching 8 bases. Looked up from germline, CDR1 is MNHEY and CDR2 is SVGAGI. Losses at the gene ends were 6 bases for V and 2 bases for J; bases not matched to a gene: 12. This CDR3 region has 16 residues. DNA of the CDR3: TGTGCCAGCAGCTTATCTCCGGACAGGGCCGCCTACGAGCAGTACTTC. Translating it yields CASSLSPDRAAYEQYF.

This clonotype has ten or more counts. CDR3 nucleotides: TGTGCCTGGAGTGTACCCCGAACACAGGGGAGGTGGACCGGGGAGCTGTTTTTT. It is translated as CAWSVPRTQGRWTGELFF. V gene TRBV30 combines with J gene TRBJ2-2; possibly TRBD1 for D (7 bases). CDR3 length: 18 amino acids. Per germline, CDR1 GTSNPN and CDR2 SVGIG (reference sequence). V was pared by 0 bases and J by 5 bases, with 22 bases between.